These 26 T cell receptor beta chains were sequenced from one sample in a study of shared clonotypes between healthy human individuals (dated by TCRdb to about 2020). Libraries were prepared through the immunoSEQ multiplex PCR assay. Entries here come from immuneACCESS through TCRdb and include only in-frame sequences with V and J called. Some clones fail to appear in such tables; in the studies checked, an unresolved V gene covers under half of the shortfall, and the cause of the remainder is unknown. The sample data list 2,500,000 or so clones, and around 94% of these were observed just once. Of the sample, roughly 0.13% is held by the ten largest clones. Sequencing was carried out using naive CD4+ T cells sorted from blood. The cell subset or site tag for this specimen amounts to: CD45RA+ positively selected. All receptors come from a man between 18 and 29 years old in good health.

The rearrangement uses TRBV29-1 and TRBJ2-1; TRBD2 matches 8 bases. Trimming took 4 bases from V and 3 from J; bases not matched to a gene: 8. The CDR3 totals 15 residues. Germline CDR1 is SQVTM and CDR2 is ANQGSEA. The CDR3 DNA is TGCAGCGTTGTTCCACAGGGACTAGGCTACAATGAGCAGTTCTTC. Its protein is CSVVPQGLGYNEQFF.

The chain recombines TRBV5-1 with TRBJ1-2, with D hard to call. The CDR3 covers 23 residues. Germline CDR1 is SGHRS and CDR2 is YFSETQ. V was trimmed by 0 bases and J by 5 bases, leaving 38 bases between them. CDR3 DNA: TGCGCCAGCAGCTTGGAAACAATAGGGAGACCGAGCAGCAGAGAGTCGAGTTGGTATGGCTACACCTTC. The encoded protein is CASSLETIGRPSSRESSWYGYTF.

This sequence joins TRBV19 and TRBJ2-3; D might be TRBD2 (5 bases). Trimming removed 2 bases from V and 0 bases from J, with 12 bases in between. The CDR3 runs to 16 residues. Germline V gene sequence: CDR1 LNHDA, CDR2 SQIVND (reference sequence). The CDR3 DNA reads TGTGCCAGTAGTATAAGAGGAGGATCTAGCACAGATACGCAGTATTTT. This encodes CASSIRGGSSTDTQYF.

CDR3 sequence (DNA): TGTGCCAGCAGCACGCGAGACAAACAAGAGACCCAGTACTTC. This translates into CASSTRDKQETQYF. The gene calls are TRBV11-2 and TRBJ2-5; D is unclear. The CDR3 has 14 residues. Germline V gene lookup returns CDR1 SGHAT and CDR2 FQNNGV. The V gene lost 5 bases and the J gene lost 2 bases, with 12 bases spanning the gap.

The chain combines TRBV30 with TRBJ2-5, with D possibly being TRBD1 or TRBD2 (5 bases each). Germline V gene lookup returns CDR1 GTSNPN and CDR2 SVGIG (reference sequence). The V end was cut by 3 bases, the J end by 9 bases, with 17 bases between. The CDR3 extends over 13 amino acids. The CDR3 nucleotides read TGTGCCTGGAGAGGGACGGAGAAAAGGTCCCAGTACTTC. Its protein product is CAWRGTEKRSQYF.

The rearrangement uses TRBV6-6 and TRBJ2-5; D is perhaps TRBD2 (6 bases). Germline V CDR1 and CDR2: MNHNY, SVGAGI (reference sequence). Trimming pared 6 bases from V and 5 bases from J, leaving 13 bases between. CDR3 length equals 13 residues. This CDR3 reads CASRRTAGETQYF. As DNA, the CDR3 is TGTGCCAGCAGGCGGACCGCGGGGGAGACCCAGTACTTC.

This clone was seen a single time. The rearrangement joins TRBV18 to TRBJ2-3, with a weak D call TRBD2 (6 bases). The CDR3 is 14 residues long. Germline loops: CDR1 KGHSH, CDR2 LQKENI. With 6 bases removed from V and 6 bases from J, the gap between germline ends came to 16 bases. CDR3 nucleotide sequence: TGTGCCAGCTCGGGACCCCCGGGGGTTGATACGCAGTATTTT. It is translated as CASSGPPGVDTQYF.

The rearrangement links TRBV14 to TRBJ1-1; 9 nucleotides match TRBD1. V lost 4 bases, J lost 6 bases, and 15 bases stayed unmatched. The CDR3 is 17 amino acids. Germline CDR1 reads SGHDN; CDR2 reads FVKESK. In DNA, the CDR3 is TGTGCCAGCAGCCGAGGATCCACCGGGACAGGGATCGCTGAAGCTTTCTTT. Protein sequence: CASSRGSTGTGIAEAFF.

The chain carries TRBV28 and TRBJ1-2; TRBD1 is a possible D gene (6 bases). The length of the CDR3 is 19 residues. V was cut by 5 bases and J by 10 bases, with 35 bases left in between. The germline V gene encodes CDR1 MDHEN and CDR2 SYDVKM. The CDR3 DNA reads TGTGCCAGCAGTCCGCTTATCTCGGCAGGGGCTCGGGGCCTTGCAGCCTACACCTTC. This translates into CASSPLISAGARGLAAYTF.

This chain uses TRBV6-5 with TRBJ2-2, with a possible D match to TRBD1 (6 bases). In germline, CDR1 is MNHEY, CDR2 SVGAGI. V was trimmed by 6 bases and J by 2 bases, leaving 13 bases between them. The CDR3 totals 15 residues. The CDR3 sequence: CASRNRAENTGELFF. The CDR3 DNA is TGTGCCAGCAGAAACAGGGCGGAAAACACCGGGGAGCTGTTTTTT.

As concerns this clone: This sample also contains other DNA sequences that code for the same CDR3. V and J are TRBV9 and TRBJ2-1; 11 bases align to TRBD2. Germline V gives CDR1 SGDLS, CDR2 YYNGEE. V dropped 5 bases and J dropped 3; count of bases not matched to a gene: 4. The CDR3 is 15 amino acids. The CDR3 DNA reads TGTGCCAGCAGTACTACTAGCGGGAGCTACAATGAGCAGTTCTTC. Translation gives CASSTTSGSYNEQFF.

This rearrangement joins TRBV10-1 to TRBJ2-7, with TRBD1 identical over 7 bases. CDR3 length: 12 amino acids. J lost 4 bases, V lost 4 bases, and 1 base had no gene match. Germline V gene data show CDR1 as WNHNN and CDR2 as SYGVQD (reference sequence). For the CDR3, the DNA is TGCGCCAGCAGTGCCAGGGGGTACGAGCAGTACTTC. This encodes CASSARGYEQYF.

The rearrangement uses TRBV27 and TRBJ2-2, with 14 positions matching TRBD2. The CDR3 has 18 residues. Germline V gene data show CDR1 as MNHEY and CDR2 as SMNVEV (reference sequence). V shed 0 bases and J 5 bases; nucleotides not matched to a gene: 5. CDR3 in amino acids: CASSLSGTSGRGTGELFF. The DNA of the CDR3 is TGTGCCAGCAGTTTATCGGGGACTAGCGGGAGAGGGACCGGGGAGCTGTTTTTT.

The rearrangement joins TRBV2 to TRBJ1-6, with D uncertain. The V and J ends lost 6 bases and 0 bases respectively, with 6 bases between them. The CDR3 is 14 residues long. In germline, CDR1 is SNHLY, CDR2 FYNNEI. In DNA, the CDR3 is TGTGCCAGCAGGTTCAGCTCCTATAATTCACCCCTCCACTTT. Translated: CASRFSSYNSPLHF.

The J gene is TRBJ2-3, the V gene TRBV25-1; D ambiguous. Germline V gives CDR1 MGHDK, CDR2 SYGVNS. Trimming took off 5 bases at V and 2 bases at J, with 5 bases between the two ends. CDR3 length: 12 residues. The CDR3 nucleotides are TGTGCCAGCAGTTACTTCACAGATACGCAGTATTTT. This encodes CASSYFTDTQYF.

The chain uses TRBV18 and TRBJ1-1, with unresolved D. Germline V CDR1 and CDR2: KGHSH, LQKENI. Trimming took 3 bases from V and 7 from J, leaving 15 bases between them. The length of the CDR3 is 14 residues. The CDR3 DNA follows: TGTGCCAGCTCACCGGGGAGGCTATTTTATGAAGCTTTCTTT. Translated, it gives CASSPGRLFYEAFF. The full variable domain, in which reference TRBV18 and TRBJ1-1 provide the parts outside the CDR3, is NAGVMQNPRHLVRRRGQEARLRCSPMKGHSHVYWYRQLPEEGLKFMVYLQKENIIDESGMPKERFSAEFPKEGPSILRIQQVVRGDSAAYFCASSPGRLFYEAFFGQGTRLTVV.

The chain combines TRBV5-5 with TRBJ2-3, with D maybe TRBD2 (6 bases). CDR1 is SGHKS and CDR2 is YYEKEE in the germline V gene (reference sequence). The V end lost 2 bases, the J end lost 2 bases, and 9 bases lay between the germline ends. The CDR3 runs to 14 residues. The CDR3, as DNA: TGTGCCAGCAGCTTCGCGGGGACCACAGATACGCAGTATTTT. Translated: CASSFAGTTDTQYF.

The chain links TRBV19 to TRBJ2-5; 9 nucleotides match TRBD2. Per germline, CDR1 LNHDA and CDR2 SQIVND (reference sequence). V lost 4 bases and J lost 5; bases outside the gene matches: 14. The CDR3 runs to 17 residues. The CDR3 is CASSTGGLREGHETQYF. The CDR3, as DNA: TGTGCCAGTAGTACGGGAGGCCTGCGGGAGGGCCACGAGACCCAGTACTTC.

The V and J genes are TRBV30 and TRBJ1-5, with 7 bases that match TRBD1. Germline lookup yields CDR1 GTSNPN and CDR2 SVGIG (reference sequence). V lost 0 bases to trimming and J lost 7 bases; unmatched junction nucleotides: 6. This CDR3 has 14 residues. CDR3 nucleotides: TGTGCCTGGAGTGTTATGGCAGGGGGGCAGCCCCAGCATTTT. Translation gives CAWSVMAGGQPQHF.

This chain links TRBV18 with TRBJ1-1, with TRBD1 identical over 7 bases. CDR3 length: 14 residues. Losses at the gene ends were 4 bases for V and 7 bases for J; bases not matched to a gene: 9. Germline lookup yields CDR1 KGHSH and CDR2 LQKENI. CDR3 sequence reads: CASSQIQGVNEAFF. The CDR3 bases are TGTGCCAGCTCACAAATTCAGGGGGTTAATGAAGCTTTCTTT.

In regard to this clone: This may arise from a read error, as a much more abundant clone is one base away. This specimen includes other DNA sequences encoding the same CDR3. The V gene is TRBV5-1, the J gene TRBJ1-5; no clear D. There are 13 residues in the CDR3. Trimming removed 4 bases at V and 0 bases at J, with 5 bases between. Germline V gives CDR1 SGHRS, CDR2 YFSETQ. The CDR3 loop reads CASSLDSNQPQHF. The CDR3 DNA is TGCGCCAGCAGCCTGGATAGCAATCAGCCCCAGCATTTT.

To note about this clone: The same CDR3 can be traced to other DNA sequences in this sample. The chain couples TRBV18 to TRBJ2-5; D unresolved. CDR1 is KGHSH, CDR2 LQKENI, per germline. V was pared by 6 bases and J by 1 base, with 9 bases between. The CDR3 is 13 residues long. In DNA form, the CDR3 reads TGTGCCAGCTCTCCCTCCCTCCAAGAGACCCAGTACTTC. It yields the protein CASSPSLQETQYF.

This clone was picked up one time. Here the CDR3 reads CASSYSTTGGYEQYF. CDR3 coding DNA: TGTGCCAGCAGTTACTCGACGACAGGGGGCTACGAGCAGTACTTC. The chain combines TRBV6-5 with TRBJ2-7, with 9 nucleotides matching TRBD1. There are 15 residues in the CDR3. V lost 0 bases, J lost 3 bases, and 3 bases stayed unmatched. Germline-derived CDR1 and CDR2 are MNHEY and SVGAGI.

This CDR3 reads CASSLTRQGNSYNSPLHF. CDR3 DNA: TGTGCCAGCAGTTTGACTCGACAGGGGAATTCCTATAATTCACCCCTCCACTTT. The V call is TRBV28, the J call TRBJ1-6; 8 bases map to TRBD1. The junction had 8 bases not matched to a gene; V was cut back by 3 bases and J by 1 base. This CDR3 spans 18 amino acids. Germline loops: CDR1 MDHEN, CDR2 SYDVKM.

The chain recombines TRBV11-2 with TRBJ2-5; 8 positions agree with TRBD1. V shed 0 bases and J 5 bases; nucleotides not matched to a gene: 11. Germline CDR1 reads SGHAT; CDR2 reads FQNNGV. The CDR3 sequence is 17 residues long. Written as DNA, the CDR3 is TGTGCCAGCAGCTTAGAATTATCGGCAGGGGGCAGGGAGACCCAGTACTTC. Translating gives CASSLELSAGGRETQYF.

Only a few counts were recorded for this clone. The rearrangement joins TRBV9 to TRBJ1-2; D call uncertain. The CDR3 sequence is 14 residues long. Germline CDR1 is SGDLS and CDR2 is YYNGEE. V was pared by 2 bases and J by 3 bases, with 11 bases between. DNA for the CDR3: TGTGCCAGCAGCGTTTCGCAGGAAGACTATGGCTACACCTTC. It translates to CASSVSQEDYGYTF.